This passage covers 27 T cell receptor beta chains from one sample sequenced in a study of CD8 T cells in ankylosing spondylitis. Study-wide results and caveats: Made up of about eight highly homologous variants, a TCR beta motif appeared characteristic of ankylosing spondylitis blood.

In TCRdb, the 5' RACE reads were re-called with MiXCR into one record per CDR3 protein. The sample has 350,000 to 450,000 distinct CDR3 sequences, more than 25% seen once. The antigens of these receptors remain unknown. Specimen: blood, either unsorted or a sorted T cell fraction (not recorded which). The source of these receptors is a male donor with ankylosing spondylitis.

V is TRBV15 and J is TRBJ2-4; D is possibly TRBD1 (5 bases). V was clipped by 3 bases and J by 5 bases, with 8 bases between them. CDR1 is LNHNV and CDR2 is YYDKDF in the germline V gene (reference sequence). There are 13 residues in the CDR3. This CDR3 reads CATSSDRENIQYF. The CDR3 DNA sequence: TGTGCCACCAGCAGCGACAGAGAAAACATTCAGTACTTC.

This clonotype has ten or more counts. This chain connects TRBV7-9 to TRBJ1-4; TRBD1 might be the D (6 bases). Germline V gene sequence: CDR1 SEHNR, CDR2 FQNEAQ (reference sequence). The V gene lost 5 bases and the J gene lost 15 bases, with 28 bases spanning the gap. The CDR3 length is 16 residues. As DNA, the CDR3 is TGTGCCAGCAGCATGAAGAAAACCGGGACACCTATTAATTTGTTTTTT. It yields the protein CASSMKKTGTPINLFF.

This clonotype was counted only a few times. The V gene is TRBV30, the J gene TRBJ2-1; 7 positions agree with TRBD1. The CDR3 consists of 12 residues. V lost 7 bases to trimming and J lost 6 bases; unmatched junction nucleotides: 6. Germline V gene lookup returns CDR1 GTSNPN and CDR2 SVGIG (reference sequence). DNA of the CDR3: TGTGCCTCGGGACAGTTCGTCAATGAGCAGTTCTTC. It is translated as CASGQFVNEQFF.

The J gene is TRBJ1-2, the V gene TRBV12-3 or TRBV12-4, with D possibly matching TRBD1 (5 bases). Trimming removed 7 bases at V and 7 bases at J, with 13 bases between. The CDR3 is 12 residues long. The CDR3 region is CASTPGFGGYTF. CDR3 coding DNA: TGTGCCAGCACCCCAGGGTTTGGTGGCTACACCTTC.

This clonotype was seen a handful of times. The rearrangement joins TRBV20-1 to TRBJ1-2, with 10 bases that match TRBD1. With V trimmed by 0 bases and J by 2 bases, 3 bases remained unmatched. CDR1 and CDR2 (germline): DFQATT, SNEGSKA (reference sequence). The CDR3 loop spans 15 amino acids. The DNA of the CDR3 is TGCAGTGCTAGAGACCAGGGACAGGGGAACTATGGCTACACCTTC. It is translated as CSARDQGQGNYGYTF.

The chain recombines TRBV3-1 with TRBJ1-2; D gene ambiguous. The CDR3 sequence is 11 residues long. The germline V and J ends were trimmed by 3 bases and 10 bases, with 9 bases remaining between them. From germline, CDR1 is LGHDT and CDR2 YNNKEL (reference sequence). The CDR3 bases are TGTGCCAGCAGCCACGGCAGGTCCTACACCTTC. This gives the protein CASSHGRSYTF.

The chain has TRBV7-2 and TRBJ2-7; D remains unclear. The V gene's germline CDR1 is SGHTA and CDR2 FQGNSA. V lost 8 bases and J 5 bases, leaving 13 bases between the germline ends. The CDR3 covers 12 residues. The CDR3 is CASSLPPNEQYF. DNA for the CDR3: TGTGCCAGCTCCCTCCCCCCAAACGAGCAGTACTTC.

This clonotype was seen a few times. CDR3: CASSYTGGVEGREQFF. In nucleotides, the CDR3 is TGCGCCAGCAGCTATACAGGGGGCGTTGAGGGTCGTGAGCAGTTCTTC. The V gene is TRBV5-1, the J gene TRBJ2-1; TRBD1 matches at 9 bases. Trimming cost V 3 bases and J 9 bases; bases outside gene matches: 13. CDR1 and CDR2 from the germline V gene are SGHRS and YFSETQ. CDR3 length: 16 residues.

The genes are TRBV5-1 and TRBJ1-5; D gene uncertain. CDR1 is SGHRS, CDR2 YFSETQ, per germline. With 4 bases removed from V and 7 bases from J, the gap between germline ends came to 15 bases. CDR3 length: 14 amino acids. The CDR3 protein is CASSPSPEQQPQHF. The DNA of the CDR3 is TGCGCCAGCAGCCCCTCCCCGGAGCAACAGCCCCAGCATTTT.

About this clonotype itself: A read error may account for a junction end that differs from germline. CDR3 bases: TGCAGTGCTAGACGGACTAGCGGGGAGCTGTCTTTT. It encodes CSARRTSGELSF. V is TRBV20-1 and J is TRBJ2-2; TRBD2 matches at 12 bases. The CDR3 runs to 12 residues. The V gene's germline CDR1 is DFQATT and CDR2 SNEGSKA (reference sequence).

The chain is built from TRBV24-1 and TRBJ2-1; 11 bases align to TRBD2. The CDR3 extends over 16 amino acids. After removal of 1 base from V and 8 bases from J, the junction contained 6 bases not matched to a gene. CDR1 is KGHDR, CDR2 SFDVKD, per germline. CDR3 in DNA: TGTGCCACCAGTGATTTTAAACTAGCGGGAGTCCATGAGCAGTTCTTC. This encodes CATSDFKLAGVHEQFF.

CDR3 sequence: CASSLGGTNYGYTF. In DNA, the CDR3 is TGCGCCAGCAGCTTGGGAGGGACTAACTATGGCTACACCTTC. This sequence joins TRBV5-1 and TRBJ1-2; D call uncertain. Germline lookup yields CDR1 SGHRS and CDR2 YFSETQ. The CDR3 contains 14 residues. The ends were cut back, 0 bases at V and 0 bases at J, with 6 bases in the middle.

The rearrangement joins TRBV5-1 to TRBJ2-2; 9 bases match TRBD2. The CDR3 has 15 residues. V was pared by 2 bases and J by 5 bases, with 4 bases of the junction left unmatched. Germline V lookup: CDR1 SGHRS, CDR2 YFSETQ. In nucleotides, the CDR3 is TGCGCCAGCAGCTTTAGCGGGAGCGAGACCGGGGAGCTGTTTTTT. Residues: CASSFSGSETGELFF.

The rearrangement joins TRBV13 to TRBJ1-1, with a possible D match to TRBD1 (5 bases). The germline gives CDR1 PRHDT, CDR2 FYEKMQ (reference sequence). This CDR3 comprises 15 residues. V dropped 2 bases and J dropped 4 bases, with 14 bases sitting between them. The CDR3 DNA follows: TGTGCCAGCAGCTTAAGTGGATTGGGGGGCACTGAAGCTTTCTTT. This codes for CASSLSGLGGTEAFF. Full variable domain (missing parts from reference TRBV13 and TRBJ1-1): AAGVIQSPRHLIKEKRETATLKCYPIPRHDTVYWYQQGPGQDPQFLISFYEKMQSDKGSIPDRFSAQQFSDYHSELNMSSLELGDSALYFCASSLSGLGGTEAFFGQGTRLTVV.

This clonotype was observed a few times. The chain links TRBV20-1 to TRBJ2-5, with TRBD1 matching 8 bases. The germline V gene has CDR1 DFQATT and CDR2 SNEGSKA (reference sequence). The CDR3 runs 13 residues. Trimming cost V 3 bases and J 4 bases; bases outside gene matches: 4. CDR3 DNA sequence: TGCAGTGCTAGCGGACAGGGAAGAGAGACCCAGTACTTC. This gives the protein CSASGQGRETQYF.

This clonotype has only a few counts. This chain joins TRBV11-2 and TRBJ2-3; 13 bases map to TRBD2. This CDR3 comprises 16 residues. Trimming cost V 5 bases and J 3 bases; bases outside gene matches: 5. Germline loops: CDR1 SGHAT, CDR2 FQNNGV. The CDR3 sequence: CASSIGLAGVTDTQYF. CDR3 bases: TGTGCCAGCAGCATCGGACTAGCGGGAGTAACAGATACGCAGTATTTT.

Only a few counts were recorded for this clonotype. The chain combines TRBV7-8 with TRBJ1-6; a possible D gene is TRBD1 (6 bases). The CDR3 spans 14 residues. Trimming shortened V by 4 bases and J by 10 bases, and 14 bases separated the two germline ends. The germline gives CDR1 SGHVS, CDR2 FQNEAQ. CDR3 loop: CASSSTGDTSPLHF. The CDR3, as DNA: TGTGCCAGCAGCTCTACGGGGGACACGTCACCCCTCCACTTT.

This clonotype was seen repeatedly, ten times or more. V is TRBV12-3 or TRBV12-4 and J is TRBJ1-4, with 7 bases aligning to TRBD1. V dropped 6 bases and J dropped 8; count of bases not matched to a gene: 9. CDR3 size: 14 residues. As DNA, the CDR3 is TGTGCCAGCAGAGCGTACAGGGGTGCAGAAAAACTGTTTTTT. It codes for CASRAYRGAEKLFF.

This clonotype was recorded at least ten times. The genes are TRBV20-1 and TRBJ2-1; D perhaps matches TRBD1 (6 bases). The CDR3 totals 14 residues. From germline, CDR1 is DFQATT and CDR2 SNEGSKA (reference sequence). Trimming pared 3 bases from V and 3 bases from J, leaving 12 bases between. CDR3 bases: TGCAGTGCTAGCACGGGACACGGCTACAATGAGCAGTTCTTC. It translates to CSASTGHGYNEQFF.

V and J are TRBV24-1 and TRBJ2-1; D not certain. The CDR3 has 11 amino acids. From germline, CDR1 is KGHDR and CDR2 SFDVKD. The germline V and J ends were trimmed by 5 bases and 7 bases, with 5 bases remaining between them. DNA for the CDR3: TGTGCCACCAGTGTGGCGAATGAGCAGTTCTTC. As protein: CATSVANEQFF.

The chain links TRBV10-2 to TRBJ2-3, with D possibly being TRBD1 or TRBD2 (5 bases each). CDR3 size: 14 residues. Between the trimmed V and J ends, which lost 0 bases and 1 base, there was a span of 5 bases. Per the germline V gene, CDR1 is WSHSY and CDR2 is SAAADI. CDR3 sequence: CASSESGGTDTQYF. As DNA, the CDR3 is TGCGCCAGCAGTGAGTCGGGGGGCACAGATACGCAGTATTTT.

The sample holds a few counts of this clonotype. This sequence joins TRBV7-2 and TRBJ2-1; 11 bases map to TRBD2. Germline loops: CDR1 SGHTA, CDR2 FQGNSA. Trimming at V came to 5 bases and at J to 5 bases, leaving 5 bases not matched to a gene. The CDR3 is 15 amino acids. The CDR3 region is CASSRGLAVNNEQFF. CDR3 in DNA: TGTGCCAGCAGCCGGGGACTAGCGGTTAACAATGAGCAGTTCTTC.

The chain links TRBV6-1 to TRBJ2-1, with 8 bases matching TRBD2. This CDR3 comprises 14 residues. V was pared by 6 bases and J by 8 bases, with 9 bases of the junction left unmatched. The germline V gene encodes CDR1 MNHNS and CDR2 SASEGT. Written as DNA, the CDR3 is TGTGCCAGCAGACGGGGCCCCGGGGGGGATGAGCAGTTCTTC. It yields the protein CASRRGPGGDEQFF.

This chain connects TRBV24-1 to TRBJ2-3; D is undetermined. V shed 8 bases and J shed 1 base, with 6 bases lying between them. The CDR3 is 12 residues long. Germline loops: CDR1 KGHDR, CDR2 SFDVKD. CDR3 loop: CATKDGTDTQYF. The CDR3 nucleotides are TGTGCCACCAAGGACGGCACAGATACGCAGTATTTT.

This clonotype came up a few times. The J gene is TRBJ1-2, the V gene TRBV20-1, with D possibly matching TRBD1 (6 bases). V was trimmed by 0 bases and J by 8 bases, leaving 13 bases between them. The CDR3 totals 13 residues. Germline CDR1 and CDR2: DFQATT and SNEGSKA (reference sequence). The chain's CDR3 is CSARDPGAGGYTF. DNA for the CDR3: TGCAGTGCTAGAGATCCGGGGGCAGGCGGCTACACCTTC.

The gene calls are TRBV9 and TRBJ2-1; 10 bases agree with TRBD2. J was trimmed by 6 bases and V by 4 bases; bases with no gene match: 13. Germline CDR1 SGDLS, CDR2 YYNGEE. This CDR3 contains 17 residues. CDR3 sequence (DNA): TGTGCCAGCAGCCCCACAGGTGGTAGCGGGAGGTTCAATGAGCAGTTCTTC. The encoded protein is CASSPTGGSGRFNEQFF.

The rearrangement links TRBV10-2 to TRBJ2-5; 7 bases align to TRBD1. Germline loops: CDR1 WSHSY, CDR2 SAAADI. Trimming took 0 bases from V and 4 from J; bases not matched to a gene: 2. This CDR3 region has 14 residues. CDR3 protein: CASSESTGIETQYF. CDR3 nucleotides: TGCGCCAGCAGTGAGTCGACAGGGATAGAGACCCAGTACTTC.